This T cell receptor (beta chain) comes out of a study of CD8+CD57+ T cells in acquired aplastic anemia. Overall study results and limits: Patients had around 30 CD8+ CDR3 sequences in common with controls (the shared set).

This CDR3 comprises 13 residues. The germline V gene encodes CDR1 MNHNS and CDR2 SASEGT. Trimming shortened V by 6 bases and J by 0 bases, and 8 bases separated the two germline ends. In the case of this clonotype: Its cognate antigen is unknown.

The use of genomic DNA as template underpinned the TCR beta VDJ and CDR3 profiling. TCRdb called the reads again in MiXCR, with one record for every CDR3 protein. The sample yields around 500,000 distinct CDR3 sequences, approximately 32% seen once. For sequencing, patients were chosen who had shown expansion of CD8+CD57+ cells by flow cytometry. Patients were therapy-naive when their blood was sampled. The V and J genes are TRBV6-1 and TRBJ2-5; D is uncertain. The sample comprised sorted CD4+, CD8+, or CD8+CD57+ T cells (not recorded which) from PBMCs. The receptor was isolated from a human donor with aplastic anemia. In DNA, the CDR3 is TGTGCCAGCAGCGTGAACAACCAAGAGACCCAGTACTTC. As protein: CASSVNNQETQYF.